This T cell receptor beta chain was documented in a study of neurological immune-mediated disorders. In TCRdb, the 5' RACE reads were re-called with MiXCR into one record per CDR3 protein. The sample shows 30,000 to 35,000 distinct CDR3 sequences, approximately 4.1% of them seen only once. V lost 4 bases and J 1 base, leaving 14 bases between the germline ends. The germline V gene has CDR1 SGHRS and CDR2 YFSETQ. CDR3 size: 15 residues. This clonotype appeared many times. The sequence was collected from a woman in her thirties or forties in good health. The V gene is TRBV5-1, the J gene TRBJ2-5, with D perhaps assigned TRBD1 or TRBD2 (5 bases each). Sequencing input: CD4+ T cells from blood. The CDR3 DNA follows: TGCGCCAGCAGCCCCCGGGGTGGGGGCCAAGAGACCCAGTACTTC. This sequence encodes CASSPRGGGQETQYF.